This entry describes one T cell receptor (beta chain). This record belongs to a study of T cells in Graves' hyperthyroidism and ophthalmopathy. From RNA transcripts, TCR beta CDR3 regions were amplified. The HTBI primer set was used in a first-round RT-PCR of the TCR CDR3. MiXCR, applied by TCRdb to the multiplex PCR reads, yields one record per CDR3 protein. Among approximately 690,000 distinct CDR3 sequences listed, roughly 20% were seen once. The germline CDR1 and CDR2 sequences are MNHEY and SMNVEV (reference sequence). V lost 5 bases to trimming and J lost 3 bases, with 16 bases between them. The CDR3 length is 16 residues.

The sample consisted of blood. The sequence came from a man under 40 with Graves' ophthalmopathy. This chain joins TRBV27 and TRBJ1-4; D gene uncertain. The CDR3 DNA follows: TGTGCCAGCAGTCCTAACCCGGGAGCCCCTAATGAAAAACTGTTTTTT. It yields the protein CASSPNPGAPNEKLFF.